The clone carrying this TCR beta chain was detected a few times. The authors' processing: From reference gene primer amplification, estimates of nucleated cell counts were derived. Using immunoSEQ multiplex PCR, the repertoire was profiled, and TCRdb retains in-frame clones only, with some absent. V, J and clone size are taken as reported in that table, and D and trimming were inferred from the DNA itself. The repertoire has under 450,000 clones, just over 90% of them found once; the top ten carry roughly 0.9%. The CDR3 consists of 14 residues. Germline V gene data show CDR1 as SGHDN and CDR2 as FVKESK. V was shortened by 3 bases and J by 1 base, with 6 bases between the two germline ends. These data come from a study of blood T cell repertoires in COVID-19. Before they entered the study, exposed participants had met a COVID-19 case within 2 weeks.

The sequence was collected from a woman in her thirties or forties who had been exposed to COVID-19. Sequencing used PBMCs or T cells enriched from blood (not recorded which). The chain uses TRBV14 and TRBJ2-2; no firm D call. CDR3 protein: CASSQVRNTGELFF. As DNA, the CDR3 is TGTGCCAGCAGCCAGGTGCGGAACACCGGGGAGCTGTTTTTT.